These 16 T cell receptor beta chains came from one sample sequenced in a study of long-term antiretroviral therapy in people with HIV. Assay version v3.0 of immunoSEQ was used, and it was run at survey level. Data came from immunoSEQ multiplex PCR; TCRdb stores just in-frame clones and leaves some out. The table lists approximately 22,000 clones, just over 85% of them singletons. This material consisted of unsorted PBMCs, taken 1.3 years after starting antiretroviral therapy. Receptors originate from a man in his fifties or sixties with HIV.

The chain is built from TRBV15 and TRBJ1-2, with D possibly matching TRBD1 (5 bases). CDR1 LNHNV and CDR2 YYDKDF come from the germline V gene (reference sequence). The ends were cut back, 1 base at V and 6 bases at J, with 15 bases in the middle. The CDR3 consists of 15 residues. The CDR3 region has the DNA TGTGCCACCAGCAGAGGAGGGGTGGCGGGCCATGGCTACACCTTC. Protein product: CATSRGGVAGHGYTF.

This clone was seen a handful of times. The chain employs TRBV4-3 and TRBJ1-2; TRBD1 is a possible D gene (6 bases). V lost 4 bases to trimming and J lost 6 bases, with 6 bases between them. The CDR3 is 11 amino acids. Germline lookup yields CDR1 LGHNA and CDR2 YSLEER. CDR3 loop: CASSRGHGYTF. For the CDR3, the DNA is TGCGCCAGCAGCCGGGGGCATGGCTACACCTTC.

This chain connects TRBV18 to TRBJ2-7; 9 bases are shared with TRBD1. J lost 2 bases, V lost 5 bases, and 7 bases had no gene match. Germline CDR1 KGHSH, CDR2 LQKENI. This CDR3 region has 15 residues. The CDR3 region is CASSLGQGSAYEQYF. The CDR3 DNA follows: TGTGCCAGCTCATTGGGACAGGGATCAGCCTACGAGCAGTACTTC.

This clone was counted between two and nine times. This sequence joins TRBV2 and TRBJ2-7; weak D call: TRBD2 (6 bases). Per germline, CDR1 SNHLY and CDR2 FYNNEI. V was cut by 8 bases and J by 3 bases, with 14 bases left in between. The length of the CDR3 is 13 residues. CDR3 amino acids: CASYGGPVYEQYF. The CDR3 nucleotides are TGTGCCAGCTACGGGGGTCCCGTCTACGAGCAGTACTTC.

The rearrangement joins TRBV19 to TRBJ1-1; 12 bases match TRBD1. This CDR3 is 14 amino acids long. Germline lookup yields CDR1 LNHDA and CDR2 SQIVND (reference sequence). Losses at the gene ends were 6 bases for V and 10 bases for J; bases not matched to a gene: 9. CDR3 amino acids: CASSAGQGAIGAFF. DNA of the CDR3: TGTGCCAGTAGCGCGGGACAGGGGGCAATTGGAGCTTTCTTT.

This clone was seen a few times. The chain employs TRBV7-9 and TRBJ2-1; D is perhaps TRBD1 (9 bases). V dropped 4 bases and J dropped 5 bases, with 21 bases sitting between them. Germline values: CDR1 SEHNR, CDR2 FQNEAQ (reference sequence). The CDR3 runs to 17 residues. This CDR3 reads CASSWTGAVAGHNEQFF. CDR3 bases: TGTGCCAGCAGCTGGACAGGGGCAGTAGCGGGACACAATGAGCAGTTCTTC.

In nucleotides, the CDR3 is TGTGCCAGCAGCCGACGACAGGGCGGCACCGGGGAGCTGTTTTTT. Encoded protein: CASSRRQGGTGELFF. The rearrangement uses TRBV6-5 and TRBJ2-2, with 7 bases identical to TRBD1. V lost 6 bases to trimming and J lost 4 bases; unmatched junction nucleotides: 8. The CDR3 runs to 15 residues. Germline assignment: CDR1 MNHEY and CDR2 SVGAGI.

The chain links TRBV18 to TRBJ2-5; D ambiguous. Trimming cost V 2 bases and J 3 bases, with 7 bases left between them. The CDR3 is 13 residues long. The V gene's germline CDR1 is KGHSH and CDR2 LQKENI. The CDR3 region is CASSPVRKETQYF. DNA for the CDR3: TGTGCCAGCTCACCAGTGAGGAAAGAGACCCAGTACTTC.

V usage is TRBV10-1 and J usage is TRBJ2-2, with a possible D match to TRBD1 (6 bases). This CDR3 comprises 15 residues. The ends were cut back, 8 bases at V and 4 bases at J, with 17 bases in the middle. Germline V gives CDR1 WNHNN, CDR2 SYGVQD (reference sequence). In nucleotides, the CDR3 is TGCGCCAGCGGAAAGACAGGAACGGGCACCGGGGAGCTGTTTTTT. Translated, it gives CASGKTGTGTGELFF.

The rearrangement uses TRBV5-1 and TRBJ2-2, with 9 nucleotides matching TRBD2. The CDR3 covers 18 residues. Germline V gene data show CDR1 as SGHRS and CDR2 as YFSETQ. The V and J ends lost 0 bases and 4 bases, in that order; junction bases with no gene match: 10. The CDR3 is CASSLDRPGLAITGELFF. The CDR3 DNA reads TGCGCCAGCAGCTTGGACCGGCCGGGACTAGCTATCACCGGGGAGCTGTTTTTT.

The gene calls are TRBV5-1 and TRBJ2-2, with 9 bases that match TRBD1. CDR1 and CDR2 (germline): SGHRS, YFSETQ. CDR3 length equals 15 residues. V shed 3 bases and J 1 base; nucleotides not matched to a gene: 1. As DNA, the CDR3 is TGCGCCAGCAGCTCGGGACAGGGGAACACCGGGGAGCTGTTTTTT. As protein: CASSSGQGNTGELFF.

This chain links TRBV27 with TRBJ2-2, with D tentatively TRBD2 (5 bases). Trimming removed 6 bases at V and 2 bases at J, with 10 bases between. Per germline, CDR1 MNHEY and CDR2 SMNVEV (reference sequence). This CDR3 is built from 14 residues. The chain's CDR3 is CASRGGSNTGELFF. The CDR3 bases are TGTGCCAGCAGGGGCGGGTCAAACACCGGGGAGCTGTTTTTT.

The sample holds one count of this clone. The J gene is TRBJ1-4, the V gene TRBV4-1; weak D call: TRBD1 (5 bases). This CDR3 contains 17 residues. The germline gives CDR1 MGHRA, CDR2 YSYEKL. The ends were cut back, 0 bases at V and 4 bases at J, with 15 bases in the middle. DNA for the CDR3: TGCGCCAGCAGCCAAGAGCCAGGGCCCAGCATTAATGAAAAACTGTTTTTT. This gives the protein CASSQEPGPSINEKLFF.

The chain is built from TRBV28 and TRBJ2-4, with D perhaps TRBD1 or TRBD2 (5 bases each). Trimming pared 3 bases from V and 7 bases from J, leaving 16 bases between. CDR3 length: 15 residues. Germline V gene sequence: CDR1 MDHEN, CDR2 SYDVKM. CDR3 loop: CASSLARDPRNIQYF. The DNA for the CDR3 is TGTGCCAGCAGTTTGGCTAGGGACCCTCGGAACATTCAGTACTTC.

The rearrangement uses TRBV6-5 and TRBJ2-5; 7 nucleotides match TRBD1. The V segment lost 5 bases and the J segment 2 bases; nucleotides outside the gene matches: 2. CDR1 is MNHEY and CDR2 is SVGAGI in the germline V gene. The CDR3 consists of 13 residues. CDR3 loop: CASSRDRQETQYF. CDR3 in DNA: TGTGCCAGCAGTCGGGACAGACAAGAGACCCAGTACTTC.

This clone was seen a few times. V is TRBV5-6 and J is TRBJ1-5; 8 bases are a match to TRBD1. Germline CDR1 is SGHDT and CDR2 is YYEEEE. This CDR3 has 16 residues. V lost 2 bases, J lost 5 bases, and 9 bases stayed unmatched. CDR3 sequence (DNA): TGTGCCAGCAGCTTAACCGGACAGGGAGTGTATCAGCCCCAGCATTTT. Translation gives CASSLTGQGVYQPQHF.